A single sample gave rise to the 22 T cell receptor beta chains below, sequenced in a study of blood T cell repertoires in COVID-19. TCRdb keeps only in-frame clones here, not all; method: immunoSEQ multiplex PCR. The profile shows under 200,000 clones, around 82% of them singletons. The sequenced sample consisted of PBMCs or T cells enriched from blood (not recorded which). These receptors were taken from a man between 60 and 75 years old who had recovered from COVID-19.

This clone has just a few counts. The J gene is TRBJ1-1, the V gene TRBV11-2, with unresolved D. Germline loops: CDR1 SGHAT, CDR2 FQNNGV. Trimming stripped 5 bases from V and 2 bases from J, with 9 bases between. This CDR3 region has 13 residues. The CDR3 is CASSHQENTEAFF. The CDR3 DNA reads as TGTGCCAGCAGCCATCAGGAAAACACTGAAGCTTTCTTT.

The V call is TRBV19, the J call TRBJ2-3, with 7 bases that match TRBD2. Germline V lookup: CDR1 LNHDA, CDR2 SQIVND (reference sequence). The length of the CDR3 is 18 residues. Trimming removed 7 bases from V and 6 bases from J; junction bases left unmatched: 22. CDR3 in amino acids: CASTRPPSQGGSVDTQYF. CDR3 coding DNA: TGTGCCAGTACTCGACCCCCCTCCCAAGGCGGGAGTGTTGATACGCAGTATTTT.

This chain uses TRBV7-9 with TRBJ2-5; the match to TRBD1 covers 10 bases. Per the germline V gene, CDR1 is SEHNR and CDR2 is FQNEAQ (reference sequence). This CDR3 has 14 amino acids. The V segment lost 5 bases and the J segment 2 bases; nucleotides outside the gene matches: 2. Written as DNA, the CDR3 is TGTGCCAGCAGCAGGACAGGGGGACAAGAGACCCAGTACTTC. Encoded protein: CASSRTGGQETQYF.

This clone appeared a few times. The genes are TRBV9 and TRBJ1-1; D unresolved. Germline loops: CDR1 SGDLS, CDR2 YYNGEE. This CDR3 contains 13 residues. V dropped 4 bases and J dropped 2 bases, with 9 bases sitting between them. The CDR3 here is CASSRDSNTEAFF. For the CDR3, the DNA is TGTGCCAGCAGCCGAGACTCAAACACTGAAGCTTTCTTT.

This rearrangement joins TRBV4-2 to TRBJ2-1; TRBD2 matches 11 bases. Germline values: CDR1 LGHNA, CDR2 YNFKEQ. This CDR3 has 15 amino acids. Germline trimming cut 3 bases from V and 8 bases from J; bases unmatched to any gene: 6. This chain's CDR3 is CASSQSPGLADEQFF. In nucleotides, the CDR3 is TGTGCCAGCAGCCAGTCACCGGGACTAGCGGATGAGCAGTTCTTC.

The J gene is TRBJ2-3, the V gene TRBV10-2, with 9 positions matching TRBD2. The CDR3 extends over 13 amino acids. From germline, CDR1 is WSHSY and CDR2 SAAADI. Unmatched junction bases numbered 3, after V lost 7 bases and J lost 4 bases. The CDR3 protein is CASKPSGADTQYF. The DNA of the CDR3 is TGCGCCAGCAAGCCTAGCGGGGCAGATACGCAGTATTTT.

This chain connects TRBV7-2 to TRBJ2-5, with TRBD2 matching 8 bases. The germline V gene encodes CDR1 SGHTA and CDR2 FQGNSA. This CDR3 has 16 residues. J gave up 1 base and V 3 bases, and 7 bases lay outside the gene matches. The CDR3: CASSFLAGRAQETQYF. The CDR3 region has the DNA TGTGCCAGCAGCTTTCTAGCCGGGAGGGCCCAAGAGACCCAGTACTTC. Full variable domain (missing parts from reference TRBV7-2 and TRBJ2-5): GAGVSQSPSNKVTEKGKDVELRCDPISGHTALYWYRQSLGQGLEFLIYFQGNSAPDKSGLPSDRFSAERTGGSVSTLTIQRTQQEDSAVYLCASSFLAGRAQETQYFGPGTRLLVL.

V is TRBV9 and J is TRBJ1-2, with unresolved D. The CDR3 is made up of 13 amino acids. Trimming left V 3 bases short and J 6 bases short, with 12 bases between. Per germline, CDR1 SGDLS and CDR2 YYNGEE. The CDR3 DNA is TGTGCCAGCAGCGCAGGATGGCCGGATGGCTACACCTTC. Translated, it gives CASSAGWPDGYTF.

In its sample, this clone was seen a few times. The rearrangement uses TRBV27 and TRBJ2-7, with 7 nucleotides matching TRBD1. Per the germline V gene, CDR1 is MNHEY and CDR2 is SMNVEV (reference sequence). CDR3 size: 16 residues. V was clipped by 5 bases and J by 1 base; unmatched bases: 11. CDR3 residues: CASSPGGRIISYEQYF. The CDR3 DNA is TGTGCCAGCAGTCCAGGGGGACGGATTATTTCCTACGAGCAGTACTTC.

This clone occurred many times. The gene calls are TRBV18 and TRBJ1-1, with D perhaps matching TRBD1 (6 bases). The CDR3 covers 14 residues. The germline gives CDR1 KGHSH, CDR2 LQKENI. The V end lost 8 bases, the J end lost 7 bases, and 20 bases lay between the germline ends. This chain's CDR3 is CASVTGTGNGEAFF. CDR3 bases: TGTGCCAGCGTAACAGGGACGGGGAATGGTGAAGCTTTCTTT. The full variable domain, rest sourced from reference TRBV18 and TRBJ1-1, is NAGVMQNPRHLVRRRGQEARLRCSPMKGHSHVYWYRQLPEEGLKFMVYLQKENIIDESGMPKERFSAEFPKEGPSILRIQQVVRGDSAAYFCASVTGTGNGEAFFGQGTRLTVV.

The table lists this clone with a count of one. The chain recombines TRBV29-1 with TRBJ1-2, with TRBD1 matching 9 bases. Germline V gives CDR1 SQVTM, CDR2 ANQGSEA. CDR3 length: 13 residues. Germline trimming cut 3 bases from V and 7 bases from J; bases unmatched to any gene: 6. DNA of the CDR3: TGCAGCGTTGACCTAACAGGGGGCTCTGGCTACACCTTC. It codes for CSVDLTGGSGYTF.

The chain combines TRBV9 with TRBJ1-1; D unclear. Trimming removed 4 bases at V and 10 bases at J, with 14 bases between. The CDR3 is made up of 12 amino acids. The germline V gene encodes CDR1 SGDLS and CDR2 YYNGEE. In DNA, the CDR3 is TGTGCCAGCAGCCCAGCGGGGTCTGGAGCTTTCTTT. This translates into CASSPAGSGAFF.

This clone was observed a single time. The chain carries TRBV6-1 and TRBJ1-1, with 9 bases that match TRBD1. Looked up from germline, CDR1 is MNHNS and CDR2 is SASEGT. The CDR3 sequence is 16 residues long. V trimming: 2 bases; J trimming: 1 base; junction bases outside the gene matches: 5. The chain's CDR3 is CASSEIPGQGNTEAFF. In nucleotides, the CDR3 is TGTGCCAGCAGTGAAATTCCGGGACAGGGGAACACTGAAGCTTTCTTT.

This chain joins TRBV28 and TRBJ1-1; 9 nucleotides agree with TRBD1. The CDR3 is 14 amino acids. CDR1 is MDHEN and CDR2 is SYDVKM in the germline V gene. V trimming: 7 bases; J trimming: 4 bases; junction bases outside the gene matches: 7. The chain's CDR3 is CASNVGQGITEAFF. The CDR3 DNA reads TGTGCCAGCAATGTAGGACAGGGGATCACTGAAGCTTTCTTT.

The rearrangement links TRBV4-1 to TRBJ2-1, with TRBD2 matching over 12 bases. V shed 3 bases and J 9 bases; nucleotides not matched to a gene: 15. Germline lookup yields CDR1 MGHRA and CDR2 YSYEKL. The CDR3 loop spans 18 amino acids. The DNA for the CDR3 is TGCGCCAGCAGCCAGCAGCGGGCTAGCGGGAGGGCCTGGTCTGAGCAGTTCTTC. Amino acids: CASSQQRASGRAWSEQFF.

The rearrangement joins TRBV29-1 to TRBJ2-5, with D unresolved. This CDR3 is built from 9 residues. V was trimmed by 7 bases and J by 5 bases, leaving 5 bases between them. Germline V lookup: CDR1 SQVTM, CDR2 ANQGSEA. The CDR3 spells CSAGETQYF. DNA of the CDR3: TGCAGCGCCGGGGAGACCCAGTACTTC.

V and J are TRBV21-1 and TRBJ2-7; TRBD2, the table's D call, was not compared with the DNA. TRBV21-1 is a pseudogene segment. This CDR3 has 20 amino acids. CDR3 sequence: CASSKVAVRRLAGSSYEQYF. DNA for the CDR3: TGTGCCAGCAGCAAAGTGGCCGTGAGGAGACTAGCGGGAAGTTCCTACGAGCAGTACTTC.

V and J are TRBV15 and TRBJ2-7; TRBD1 matches at 9 bases. The CDR3 has 14 residues. Germline assignment: CDR1 LNHNV and CDR2 YYDKDF (reference sequence). With V trimmed by 2 bases and J by 9 bases, 8 bases remained unmatched. CDR3: CATSRPGQGTVQYF. CDR3 DNA sequence: TGTGCCACCAGCAGACCGGGACAGGGTACCGTGCAGTACTTC.

Note on this clone: Its ends do not fully match the called genes, so a read error is possible. J is TRBJ1-2 and V is TRBV19; the D gene is possibly TRBD1 (5 bases). Germline CDR1 reads LNHDA; CDR2 reads SQIVND (reference sequence). This CDR3 contains 12 residues. CDR3 sequence reads: CASSDSHQPPNF. The CDR3 bases are TGTGCCAGTAGCGACAGTCATCAGCCACCAAACTTC.

The chain joins TRBV3-1 (or the pseudogene TRBV3-2) to TRBJ2-2; TRBD2 matches at 9 bases. The CDR3 is made up of 15 amino acids. J was trimmed by 5 bases and V by 4 bases; bases with no gene match: 5. Germline V lookup: CDR1 LGHDT, CDR2 YNNKEL (reference sequence). This CDR3 reads CASSPLAGGTGELFF. The CDR3 coding sequence is TGTGCCAGCAGCCCGCTGGCGGGGGGGACCGGGGAGCTGTTTTTT.

The rearrangement joins TRBV18 to TRBJ1-4; 7 bases align to TRBD1. This CDR3 is built from 16 residues. The V segment lost 6 bases and the J segment 8 bases; nucleotides outside the gene matches: 15. Germline V lookup: CDR1 KGHSH, CDR2 LQKENI. The CDR3, as DNA: TGTGCCAGCTCTCGGGGGACAGTGAGCTCAACGGAAAAACTGTTTTTT. Encoded protein: CASSRGTVSSTEKLFF.

The chain recombines TRBV28 with TRBJ2-7; a possible D gene is TRBD1 (5 bases). CDR1 and CDR2 (germline): MDHEN, SYDVKM. This CDR3 spans 13 amino acids. The V end lost 3 bases, the J end lost 2 bases, and 8 bases lay between the germline ends. The CDR3 loop is CASSFQGTYEQYF. CDR3 DNA sequence: TGTGCCAGCAGTTTCCAGGGAACCTACGAGCAGTACTTC.